A selection of T cell receptor beta chains follows, all from one sample in a study of blood T cell repertoires in COVID-19. Clones were sequenced by immunoSEQ multiplex PCR, and TCRdb holds only the in-frame ones, with some missing. The sample has some 370,000 clones, 75% to 90% seen once. The specimen was PBMCs or T cells enriched from blood (not recorded which). Receptors originate from a woman between 50 and 59 years old who had recovered from COVID-19. Both conserved end residues are part of each CDR3. Fields, in order: CDR3 DNA, CDR3 protein, D gene, J gene, V gene, clone size. A D gene is named only where the DNA matches it firmly. The size entry is marked missing in some rows and otherwise reads once, few, many or a size class.

TGCGCCAGCAGCCAAGATAGGCTAGCGTCCGGGGAGCTGTTTTTT | CASSQDRLASGELFF | - | TRBJ2-2 | TRBV4-3 | once
TGTGCCTGGAGGACGGTAGCAACTAACTATGGCTACACCTTC | CAWRTVATNYGYTF | - | TRBJ1-2 | TRBV30 | -
TGTGCCAGCAGTTCACAACAGGGACCGAATGGCTACACCTTC | CASSSQQGPNGYTF | - | TRBJ1-2 | TRBV6-5 | -
TGTGCCACCAGCATCCACATGAACACTGAAGCTTTCTTT | CATSIHMNTEAFF | - | TRBJ1-1 | TRBV15 | -
TGTGCCAGTAGTGAAAAACAGGGGGGAAACACCATATATTTT | CASSEKQGGNTIYF | TRBD1 | TRBJ1-3 | TRBV19 | -
TGTGCCAGCAGTTACTCCCCTACAGGGTATGATGGCTACACCTTC | CASSYSPTGYDGYTF | - | TRBJ1-2 | TRBV6-5 | -
TGTGCCAGCAGCCAGACTATCACAGATACGCAGTATTTT | CASSQTITDTQYF | - | TRBJ2-3 | TRBV3-1/TRBV3-2 | -
TGTGCCAGCAGCTTGGTCCAGGGACACGGGGAGCTGTTTTTT | CASSLVQGHGELFF | - | TRBJ2-2 | TRBV5-6 | -
TGTGCCAGCAGAACTGGAACGGGGACCTACGAGCAGTACTTC | CASRTGTGTYEQYF | - | TRBJ2-7 | TRBV6-5 | -
TGTGCCAGTAACCTGGGGCCCGGTGAGACGCGCGGCTACACCTTC | CASNLGPGETRGYTF | - | TRBJ1-2 | TRBV19 | -
TGTGCCACCGCGACGGCAGGGGGCCGTACTGAAGCTTTCTTT | CATATAGGRTEAFF | TRBD1 | TRBJ1-1 | TRBV19 | -
TGTGCCAGCAGCTTGGAGTCAGGGGGCAAATTGGTCGGCTACACCTTC | CASSLESGGKLVGYTF | TRBD1 | TRBJ1-2 | TRBV5-5 | -
TGTGCCAGTAGTGCTAGCGGGGGCCCCACCGGGGAGCTGTTTTTT | CASSASGGPTGELFF | TRBD2 | TRBJ2-2 | TRBV19 | -
TGCAGCGTTGCTCAGGGGACTGAAGCTTTCTTT | CSVAQGTEAFF | - | TRBJ1-1 | TRBV29-1 | -
TGCAGCGTAAATCGACAGGTGAGAGCGACTGAAGCTTTCTTT | CSVNRQVRATEAFF | - | TRBJ1-1 | TRBV29-1 | once